The 3 T cell receptor beta chains below all came from one sample that was sequenced in a study of blood T cells in healthy people across ages. Then a second PCR, running roughly 7 to 11 cycles, was carried out with a sample-barcoded 5' primer and a J-beta primer mix. TCRdb independently ran MiXCR on the 5' RACE reads; one entry per CDR3 protein. Of about 830,000 distinct CDR3 sequences in the sample, approximately 65% were seen once. Material: blood. The source is a man aged 25-40 years in good health.

This clonotype was recorded once. The genes are TRBV5-1 and TRBJ2-1; 13 bases fit TRBD2. The V gene end was trimmed by 1 base and the J gene end by 5 bases; junction bases not matched to a gene: 3. The CDR3 loop spans 16 amino acids. Germline V CDR1 and CDR2: SGHRS, YFSETQ. DNA of the CDR3: TGCGCCAGCAGCTTGACGACTAGCGGGGGGAACAATGAGCAGTTCTTC. Protein: CASSLTTSGGNNEQFF.

The chain joins TRBV4-2 to TRBJ2-7; 7 nucleotides line up with TRBD1. V shed 0 bases and J 4 bases; nucleotides not matched to a gene: 12. The CDR3 has 17 amino acids. In germline, CDR1 is LGHNA, CDR2 YNFKEQ. CDR3 nucleotides: TGTGCCAGCAGCCAAGAATACAGGGGTTGGATATGGTACGAGCAGTACTTC. This sequence encodes CASSQEYRGWIWYEQYF.

This clonotype occurred a few times. The rearrangement uses TRBV6-6 and TRBJ1-2, with 8 bases matching TRBD1. In germline, CDR1 is MNHNY, CDR2 SVGAGI (reference sequence). V lost 2 bases, J lost 7 bases, and 6 bases stayed unmatched. The CDR3 is 14 residues long. The CDR3 loop reads CASSYENRGAGYTF. CDR3 nucleotide sequence: TGTGCCAGCAGTTACGAGAACAGGGGGGCTGGCTACACCTTC.